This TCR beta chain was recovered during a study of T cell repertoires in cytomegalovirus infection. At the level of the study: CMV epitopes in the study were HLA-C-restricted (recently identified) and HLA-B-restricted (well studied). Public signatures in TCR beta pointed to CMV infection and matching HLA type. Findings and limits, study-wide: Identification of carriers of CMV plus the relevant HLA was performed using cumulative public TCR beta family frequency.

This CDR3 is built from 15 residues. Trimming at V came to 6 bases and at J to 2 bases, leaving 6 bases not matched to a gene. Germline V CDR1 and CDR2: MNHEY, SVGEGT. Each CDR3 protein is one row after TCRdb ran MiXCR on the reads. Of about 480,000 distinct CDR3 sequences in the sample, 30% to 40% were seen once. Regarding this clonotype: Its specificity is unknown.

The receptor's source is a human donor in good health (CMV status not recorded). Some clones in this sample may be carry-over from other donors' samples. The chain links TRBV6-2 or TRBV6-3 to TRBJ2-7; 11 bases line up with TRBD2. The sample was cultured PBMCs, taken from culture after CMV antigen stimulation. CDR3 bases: TGTGCCAGCAGGTCTTTACTAGCGGGGGCCTACGAGCAGTACTTC. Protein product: CASRSLLAGAYEQYF.